The 28 T cell receptor beta chains in this list originate from one sample, sequenced in a study of cytomegalovirus exposure and HLA in healthy donors. The PCR had 60 Vbeta and 13 Jbeta primers. Produced via immunoSEQ multiplex PCR; TCRdb's table is partial and in-frame only. This table has about 110,000 clones, 75% appearing once. Source material: PBMCs. These receptors all come from a man aged 35 to 55 in good health and CMV-seronegative.

This chain connects TRBV5-4 to TRBJ2-7; no clear D gene. Germline CDR1 SGHNT, CDR2 YYREEE (reference sequence). Trimming cost V 4 bases and J 7 bases, with 18 bases left between them. The CDR3 extends over 14 amino acids. The DNA for the CDR3 is TGTGCCAGCAGCCCCCCCCAAGCCCCCGGGGAGCAGTACTTC. It translates to CASSPPQAPGEQYF.

The CDR3 loop is CASSDPGGQLLMGEKLFF. For the CDR3, the DNA is TGTGCCAGCAGTGACCCGGGGGGCCAACTCCTCATGGGGGAAAAACTGTTTTTT. V gene TRBV2 combines with J gene TRBJ1-4; perhaps TRBD1 as D (6 bases). Germline V lookup: CDR1 SNHLY, CDR2 FYNNEI. Deletions cut 3 bases from V and 8 bases from J, with 25 bases between. The CDR3 has 18 amino acids.

This clone was counted once. CDR3 loop: CSVEAQGDNYGYTF. The CDR3 DNA sequence: TGCAGCGTTGAAGCGCAGGGGGATAACTATGGCTACACCTTC. The chain joins TRBV29-1 to TRBJ1-2; 7 bases map to TRBD1. This CDR3 is 14 amino acids long. Germline V gene sequence: CDR1 SQVTM, CDR2 ANQGSEA. After removal of 1 base from V and 1 base from J, the junction contained 3 bases not matched to a gene. Full variable domain (rest looked up from reference TRBV29-1 and TRBJ1-2): SAVISQKPSRDICQRGTSLTIQCQVDSQVTMMFWYRQQPGQSLTLIATANQGSEATYESGFVIDKFPISRPNLTFSTLTVSNMSPEDSSIYLCSVEAQGDNYGYTFGSGTRLTVV.

V is TRBV19 and J is TRBJ1-2; tentatively, D is TRBD1 (6 bases). Germline CDR1 is LNHDA and CDR2 is SQIVND (reference sequence). The CDR3 runs to 14 residues. V shed 4 bases and J shed 7 bases, with 16 bases lying between them. Written as DNA, the CDR3 is TGTGCCAGTAGTAGGACAGCTCGCCGAGGTGGCTACACCTTC. Its protein is CASSRTARRGGYTF.

V is TRBV2 and J is TRBJ2-7, with 10 nucleotides matching TRBD2. The CDR3 has 17 amino acids. Losses at the gene ends were 2 bases for V and 5 bases for J; bases not matched to a gene: 12. Germline CDR1 and CDR2: SNHLY and FYNNEI. CDR3 sequence reads: CASSEFVNLGTSDEQYF. CDR3 DNA sequence: TGTGCCAGCAGTGAATTCGTCAATTTGGGGACTAGCGACGAGCAGTACTTC. Drawing the rest from reference TRBV2 and TRBJ2-7, the complete variable domain is EPEVTQTPSHQVTQMGQEVILRCVPISNHLYFYWYRQILGQKVEFLVSFYNNEISEKSEIFDDQFSVERPDGSNFTLKIRSTKLEDSAMYFCASSEFVNLGTSDEQYFGPGTRLTVT.

A few counts support this clone. The chain carries TRBV5-1 and TRBJ2-5; 8 bases map to TRBD1. The CDR3 consists of 16 residues. Germline CDR1 SGHRS, CDR2 YFSETQ. V dropped 0 bases and J dropped 5; count of bases not matched to a gene: 9. CDR3 in amino acids: CASSLGSTGDGETQYF. In DNA, the CDR3 is TGCGCCAGCAGCTTGGGTTCGACAGGGGACGGGGAGACCCAGTACTTC.

The rearrangement joins TRBV11-3 to TRBJ1-6; TRBD1 might be the D (5 bases). V lost 2 bases, J lost 10 bases, and 15 bases lay in between. Germline V gene lookup returns CDR1 SGHNT and CDR2 YENEEA. The CDR3 has 15 residues. The CDR3 reads CASSLKCRVKSPLHF. CDR3 in DNA: TGTGCCAGCAGCTTAAAGTGCAGGGTAAAATCACCCCTCCACTTT.

This clone was seen a handful of times. This sequence joins TRBV7-2 and TRBJ2-3, with 13 bases that match TRBD2. The CDR3 length is 14 residues. Germline CDR1 and CDR2: SGHTA and FQGNSA. J gave up 9 bases and V 5 bases, and 5 bases lay outside the gene matches. CDR3 loop: CASSKGLAGDTQYF. Here the CDR3 DNA reads TGTGCCAGCAGCAAAGGACTAGCGGGGGACACGCAGTATTTT.

The genes are TRBV10-1 and TRBJ2-5; D is perhaps TRBD1 (6 bases). The CDR3 is 14 amino acids. Per germline, CDR1 WNHNN and CDR2 SYGVQD (reference sequence). V dropped 2 bases and J dropped 7 bases, with 14 bases sitting between them. CDR3 nucleotides: TGCGCCAGCAGTGAGGGGGACAACGAGGGGACCCAGTACTTC. Translation: CASSEGDNEGTQYF.

The chain employs TRBV19 and TRBJ2-3; D might be TRBD2 (5 bases). CDR1 is LNHDA, CDR2 SQIVND, per germline (reference sequence). The V end was cut by 2 bases, the J end by 5 bases, with 14 bases between. The CDR3 sequence is 15 residues long. The CDR3 DNA reads TGTGCCAGTAGTATACTGGGAGACCCGCTAGATACGCAGTATTTT. Protein product: CASSILGDPLDTQYF.

V is TRBV6-1 and J is TRBJ1-4; maybe TRBD1 (6 bases). The V gene lost 6 bases and the J gene lost 5 bases, with 13 bases spanning the gap. CDR3 length: 14 residues. Germline V gives CDR1 MNHNS, CDR2 SASEGT. For the CDR3, the DNA is TGTGCCAGCAGGCGGGAGGGGGGAAATGAAAAACTGTTTTTT. Its translation: CASRREGGNEKLFF.

In its sample, this clone was seen once. The chain links TRBV2 to TRBJ2-2, with TRBD2 as a possible D gene (6 bases). Germline V lookup: CDR1 SNHLY, CDR2 FYNNEI. Trimming removed 6 bases at V and 1 base at J, with 9 bases between. The CDR3 is 14 residues long. CDR3 DNA sequence: TGTGCCAGCAGGGGGGGACTGAACACCGGGGAGCTGTTTTTT. It encodes CASRGGLNTGELFF. The full variable domain, rest sourced from reference TRBV2 and TRBJ2-2, is EPEVTQTPSHQVTQMGQEVILRCVPISNHLYFYWYRQILGQKVEFLVSFYNNEISEKSEIFDDQFSVERPDGSNFTLKIRSTKLEDSAMYFCASRGGLNTGELFFGEGSRLTVL.

The V gene is TRBV15, the J gene TRBJ2-5, with 7 bases fitting TRBD2. From germline, CDR1 is LNHNV and CDR2 YYDKDF (reference sequence). Germline trimming cut 3 bases from V and 3 bases from J; bases unmatched to any gene: 4. The CDR3 runs to 14 residues. In DNA, the CDR3 is TGTGCCACCAGCAGGGGGAGGGGTAAAGAGACCCAGTACTTC. It yields the protein CATSRGRGKETQYF.

The chain recombines TRBV5-1 with TRBJ2-3; tentatively, D is TRBD2 (5 bases). Germline CDR1 is SGHRS and CDR2 is YFSETQ. CDR3 length: 15 residues. Trimming cost V 0 bases and J 1 base, with 9 bases left between them. The CDR3 loop reads CASSLGWGGTDTQYF. In DNA form, the CDR3 reads TGCGCCAGCAGCTTGGGTTGGGGAGGCACAGATACGCAGTATTTT.

The chain has TRBV4-2 and TRBJ2-7; 14 bases map to TRBD2. Germline V gene data show CDR1 as LGHNA and CDR2 as YNFKEQ. The CDR3 totals 17 residues. V was pared by 0 bases and J by 3 bases, with 4 bases of the junction left unmatched. CDR3 sequence (DNA): TGTGCCAGCAGCCAAGATCAGGGACTAGCGGGGGACTACGAGCAGTACTTC. Protein sequence: CASSQDQGLAGDYEQYF.

With respect to this clone: At one end, the junction sequence differs from germline, possibly due to a read error. Additional DNA sequences in this sample encode the identical CDR3. This chain connects TRBV5-1 to TRBJ1-1; 7 nucleotides match TRBD1. Germline V CDR1 and CDR2: SGHRS, YFSETQ. The CDR3 runs to 17 residues. CDR3 sequence: CASSLARVGTANTEAFF. The CDR3 DNA follows: TGCGCCAGCAGCTTGGCCCGAGTTGGGACAGCTAACACCGAAGCTTTCTTT.

The J gene is TRBJ2-5, the V gene TRBV7-2; D is perhaps TRBD2 (6 bases). The CDR3 has 14 residues. V was trimmed by 1 base and J by 4 bases, leaving 10 bases between them. CDR1 is SGHTA, CDR2 FQGNSA, per germline. CDR3 coding DNA: TGTGCCAGCAGCTTAGTACTGGAGGGAGAGACCCAGTACTTC. This gives the protein CASSLVLEGETQYF.

J is TRBJ2-7 and V is TRBV5-1; 15 bases are shared with TRBD2. This CDR3 is built from 17 residues. Germline loops: CDR1 SGHRS, CDR2 YFSETQ. Losses at the gene ends were 5 bases for V and 3 bases for J; bases not matched to a gene: 9. Written as DNA, the CDR3 is TGCGCCAGCAGGCCAGGGACTAGCGGGGGGTCGGACTACGAGCAGTACTTC. Amino acids: CASRPGTSGGSDYEQYF.

The table lists this clone with a few counts. The J gene is TRBJ1-4, the V gene TRBV4-1; D gene unclear. The CDR3 sequence is 15 residues long. The germline CDR1 and CDR2 sequences are MGHRA and YSYEKL. With 1 base removed from V and 5 bases from J, the gap between germline ends came to 11 bases. The CDR3 DNA sequence: TGCGCCAGCAGCCAAGTCTACCAGGCCAATGAAAAACTGTTTTTT. It translates to CASSQVYQANEKLFF.

The V and J genes are TRBV19 and TRBJ1-2; TRBD1 matches 11 bases. Germline CDR1 reads LNHDA; CDR2 reads SQIVND (reference sequence). The trim removed 5 bases at V and 6 bases at J, leaving 5 bases unmatched. The CDR3 loop spans 14 amino acids. The CDR3 reads CASSETDRGHGYTF. The CDR3 bases are TGTGCCAGTAGTGAGACGGACAGGGGGCATGGCTACACCTTC.

This clone showed up just once. V and J are TRBV29-1 and TRBJ2-5, with a weak D call TRBD1 (5 bases). Germline V CDR1 and CDR2: SQVTM, ANQGSEA. The CDR3 is 13 residues long. The germline V and J ends were trimmed by 4 bases and 0 bases, with 9 bases remaining between them. The CDR3 sequence is CSVVWGYQETQYF. The DNA of the CDR3 is TGCAGCGTTGTATGGGGCTACCAAGAGACCCAGTACTTC. Full variable domain (outside the CDR3, taken from reference TRBV29-1 and TRBJ2-5): SAVISQKPSRDICQRGTSLTIQCQVDSQVTMMFWYRQQPGQSLTLIATANQGSEATYESGFVIDKFPISRPNLTFSTLTVSNMSPEDSSIYLCSVVWGYQETQYFGPGTRLLVL.

The chain recombines TRBV4-1 with TRBJ2-7, with TRBD1 identical over 10 bases. This CDR3 is 16 amino acids long. With 5 bases clipped from V and 3 bases from J, the junction kept 10 bases outside the gene matches. The germline CDR1 and CDR2 sequences are MGHRA and YSYEKL. The CDR3 region is CASSERQGASFYEQYF. The CDR3 DNA follows: TGCGCCAGCAGCGAGAGACAGGGGGCGAGTTTCTACGAGCAGTACTTC.

V is TRBV4-1 and J is TRBJ2-2; no clear D. V lost 3 bases and J lost 5, with 10 bases in between. The CDR3 is 14 amino acids. Germline values: CDR1 MGHRA, CDR2 YSYEKL. The CDR3 DNA reads TGCGCCAGCAGCCATCCTGCTAGGACCGGGGAGCTGTTTTTT. It yields the protein CASSHPARTGELFF.

CDR3 sequence (DNA): TGTGCCAGCAGCTTATTGTTGGACAGCCGGAACACTGAAGCTTTCTTT. It translates to CASSLLLDSRNTEAFF. This chain joins TRBV7-9 and TRBJ1-1; maybe TRBD1 (6 bases). The CDR3 consists of 16 residues. The germline V and J ends were trimmed by 2 bases and 1 base, with 14 bases remaining between them. Germline V gene sequence: CDR1 SEHNR, CDR2 FQNEAQ (reference sequence).

For this clone: One end of the junction is discordant with germline, which a read error may explain. This chain uses TRBV5-1 with TRBJ2-7, with 9 bases identical to TRBD2. This CDR3 contains 15 residues. Germline V lookup: CDR1 SGHRS, CDR2 YFSETQ. CDR3 residues: CASSAGGTTMHEQHF. CDR3 bases: TGCGCCAGCAGCGCGGGGGGGACAACGATGCACGAGCAGCACTTC.

This chain links TRBV5-6 with TRBJ1-4; 7 bases line up with TRBD1. CDR1 and CDR2 (germline): SGHDT, YYEEEE. This CDR3 has 12 amino acids. Germline trimming cut 5 bases from V and 12 bases from J; bases unmatched to any gene: 7. The CDR3 nucleotides are TGTGCCAGCAGGTATTCACAGGGGCAACTGTTTTTT. As protein: CASRYSQGQLFF. The full variable domain, its missing parts supplied by reference TRBV5-6 and TRBJ1-4, is DAGVTQSPTHLIKTRGQQVTLRCSPKSGHDTVSWYQQALGQGPQFIFQYYEEEERQRGNFPDRFSGHQFPNYSSELNVNALLLGDSALYLCASRYSQGQLFFGSGTQLSVL.

The chain uses TRBV4-1 and TRBJ2-2; TRBD2 matches at 7 bases. The V gene end was trimmed by 6 bases and the J gene end by 6 bases; junction bases not matched to a gene: 7. Germline V lookup: CDR1 MGHRA, CDR2 YSYEKL. The CDR3 contains 14 residues. The CDR3 sequence: CASSGLVGPGELFF. DNA for the CDR3: TGCGCCAGCAGTGGACTAGTGGGGCCCGGGGAGCTGTTTTTT.

The rearrangement links TRBV9 to TRBJ1-2, with D possibly being TRBD1 (5 bases). Germline V gene sequence: CDR1 SGDLS, CDR2 YYNGEE. V was trimmed by 0 bases and J by 2 bases, leaving 8 bases between them. The CDR3 contains 14 residues. The CDR3 reads CASSVGGENYGYTF. The CDR3 DNA reads as TGTGCCAGCAGCGTAGGGGGGGAAAACTATGGCTACACCTTC.